This passage covers 14 T cell receptor beta chains from one sample sequenced in a study of blood T cell repertoires in COVID-19 (dated by TCRdb to the early 2020s). The receptor library was made with the immunoSEQ multiplex PCR assay. TCRdb mirrors the immuneACCESS table, restricted to in-frame sequences. Some clones are absent from its copies; in checked studies, under half trace to an unresolved V gene, and the reason for the others is unknown. The sample includes roughly 200,000 clones, with 75% to 90% observed a single time. The ten largest make up 6.2% of the sample. Material for sequencing was PBMCs or T cells enriched from blood (not recorded which). All receptors derive from a man aged 40-49 years who had recovered from COVID-19.

CDR3 protein: CASSPGSLTDTQYF. CDR3 nucleotides: TGTGCCAGCAGCCCGGGGAGTTTAACAGATACGCAGTATTTT. The chain employs TRBV11-2 and TRBJ2-3; TRBD2 is a possible D gene (5 bases). CDR3 length: 14 amino acids. Deletions cut 5 bases from V and 3 bases from J, with 12 bases between. Per germline, CDR1 SGHAT and CDR2 FQNNGV.

The J gene is TRBJ1-2, the V gene TRBV9; perhaps TRBD1 as D (6 bases). CDR1 and CDR2 (germline): SGDLS, YYNGEE. Trimming removed 0 bases at V and 4 bases at J, with 10 bases between. The CDR3 runs to 14 residues. The CDR3 coding sequence is TGTGCCAGCAGCGTAGGCCAGGGGCCCTATGGCTACACCTTC. This codes for CASSVGQGPYGYTF.

The chain is built from TRBV19 and TRBJ2-2, with D possibly being TRBD2 (6 bases). The CDR3 spans 15 residues. V dropped 1 base and J dropped 6 bases, with 12 bases sitting between them. The germline CDR1 and CDR2 sequences are LNHDA and SQIVND (reference sequence). The CDR3 DNA is TGTGCCAGTAGTATAGGGGGGGTTACCTCCGGGGAGCTGTTTTTT. Amino acid sequence: CASSIGGVTSGELFF. Variable domain in full (rest from reference TRBV19 and TRBJ2-2): DGGITQSPKYLFRKEGQNVTLSCEQNLNHDAMYWYRQDPGQGLRLIYYSQIVNDFQKGDIAEGYSVSREKKESFPLTVTSAQKNPTAFYLCASSIGGVTSGELFFGEGSRLTVL.

The chain employs TRBV11-2 and TRBJ2-1, with D possibly being TRBD1 (7 bases). CDR1 and CDR2 (germline): SGHAT, FQNNGV. V lost 5 bases and J lost 8, with 22 bases in between. The CDR3 covers 16 residues. CDR3 nucleotides: TGTGCCAGCAGCAGAAATGCAGGGGGGACAAACGATGAGCAGTTCTTC. It translates to CASSRNAGGTNDEQFF.

The V and J genes are TRBV12-5 and TRBJ2-7; D is possibly TRBD1 (5 bases). The germline V and J ends were trimmed by 1 base and 5 bases, with 15 bases remaining between them. The CDR3 is made up of 15 amino acids. From germline, CDR1 is LGHNT and CDR2 FRNRAP. DNA for the CDR3: TGTGCTAGTGGTTTGGAACCAGGGTACCCCCACGAGCAGTACTTC. Its translation is CASGLEPGYPHEQYF. Variable domain in full (rest from reference TRBV12-5 and TRBJ2-7): DARVTQTPRHKVTEMGQEVTMRCQPILGHNTVFWYRQTMMQGLELLAYFRNRAPLDDSGMPKDRFSAEMPDATLATLKIQPSEPRDSAVYFCASGLEPGYPHEQYFGPGTRLTVT.

The rearrangement joins TRBV30 to TRBJ2-5, with a tentative D call TRBD2 (5 bases). The CDR3 has 12 residues. The V gene lost 5 bases and the J gene lost 9 bases, with 16 bases spanning the gap. In germline, CDR1 is GTSNPN, CDR2 SVGIG (reference sequence). CDR3 nucleotides: TGTGCCTGGGAGGGCAGAGGGCAGCCCCAGTACTTC. It encodes CAWEGRGQPQYF.

CDR3 DNA: TGTGCCAGCAGGCGCGCCCCCGGGACAGGATCATTAGCTAACTATGGCTACACCTTC. Protein sequence: CASRRAPGTGSLANYGYTF. The chain is built from TRBV5-8 and TRBJ1-2; 8 bases align to TRBD1. Germline loops: CDR1 SGHTS, CDR2 YDEGEE. The CDR3 covers 19 residues. Trimming cost V 5 bases and J 0 bases; bases outside gene matches: 18.

This sequence joins TRBV5-1 and TRBJ2-1; 8 nucleotides match TRBD2. The CDR3 is made up of 15 amino acids. CDR1 is SGHRS, CDR2 YFSETQ, per germline. Trimming removed 1 base from V and 10 bases from J; junction bases left unmatched: 10. CDR3 DNA: TGCGCCAGCAGCTTGACCGGGGGGGCCGAACGAGAGCAGTTCTTC. Its protein is CASSLTGGAEREQFF.

The chain is built from TRBV29-1 and TRBJ2-1; 7 nucleotides agree with TRBD2. Germline CDR1 and CDR2: SQVTM and ANQGSEA. The CDR3 sequence is 14 residues long. V trimming: 2 bases; J trimming: 1 base; junction bases outside the gene matches: 2. The CDR3 reads CSVEWGGSYNEQFF. The CDR3 region has the DNA TGCAGCGTTGAATGGGGGGGATCCTACAATGAGCAGTTCTTC.

CDR3: CASSLITDTQYF. The CDR3 nucleotides are TGTGCCAGCAGCCTAATCACAGATACGCAGTATTTT. The V and J genes are TRBV7-2 and TRBJ2-3; D is undetermined. The CDR3 loop spans 12 amino acids. CDR1 is SGHTA and CDR2 is FQGNSA in the germline V gene. The germline V and J ends were trimmed by 5 bases and 2 bases, with 5 bases remaining between them. Full variable domain (rest looked up from reference TRBV7-2 and TRBJ2-3): GAGVSQSPSNKVTEKGKDVELRCDPISGHTALYWYRQSLGQGLEFLIYFQGNSAPDKSGLPSDRFSAERTGGSVSTLTIQRTQQEDSAVYLCASSLITDTQYFGPGTRLTVL.

This chain joins TRBV28 and TRBJ1-1, with D possibly matching TRBD1 (5 bases). Germline V gives CDR1 MDHEN, CDR2 SYDVKM. Trimming removed 5 bases at V and 1 base at J, with 11 bases between. CDR3 length equals 14 residues. The CDR3 is CASSAGLRNTEAFF. The CDR3 nucleotides are TGTGCCAGCAGTGCGGGACTCCGGAACACTGAAGCTTTCTTT.

This clone was seen once. The V and J genes are TRBV10-3 and TRBJ1-6; possible D gene TRBD1, 5 bases. Per the germline V gene, CDR1 is ENHRY and CDR2 is SYGVKD. This CDR3 has 13 residues. The V and J ends lost 4 bases and 5 bases respectively, with 6 bases between them. Here the CDR3 DNA reads TGTGCCATCAGTGGACAGAATAATTCACCCCTCCACTTT. It encodes CAISGQNNSPLHF.

This chain links TRBV6-1 with TRBJ1-1, with 9 nucleotides matching TRBD1. The CDR3 has 15 residues. The germline gives CDR1 MNHNS, CDR2 SASEGT. V was pared by 2 bases and J by 4 bases, with 5 bases of the junction left unmatched. The CDR3 protein is CASSEPGQGRTEAFF. The DNA for the CDR3 is TGTGCCAGCAGTGAACCGGGACAGGGTCGCACTGAAGCTTTCTTT.

In its sample, this clone was seen a few times. The chain has TRBV3-1 (or the pseudogene TRBV3-2) and TRBJ1-1; D ambiguous. CDR3 length: 12 residues. V dropped 0 bases and J dropped 9 bases, with 8 bases sitting between them. CDR1 is LGHDT and CDR2 is YNNKEL in the germline V gene (reference sequence). The CDR3 bases are TGTGCCAGCAGCCAAGACCAGAACCAAGCTTTCTTT. Amino acids: CASSQDQNQAFF.